The rows below give T cell receptor beta chains drawn from one sample of a study of somatic mutations in cytotoxic T cells in rheumatoid arthritis. Assay used: immunoSEQ multiplex PCR; TCRdb lists only in-frame clones, some missing. Of about 15,000 clones in the sample, 72% are singletons; the top ten hold roughly a tenth. The source material was CD8+ T cells sorted from blood. Receptors were obtained from an adult with rheumatoid arthritis. Each CDR3 is given with its conserved first and last residue. The D gene is left open where the match is weak. For some rows the clone size is stated as once, few or many, or as a class when expanded; others skip it.

abundance,j_gene,d_gene,v_gene,CDR3aa,CDR3nt
once,TRBJ1-1,.,TRBV6-6,CASSYSFFEAFF,TGTGCCAGCAGTTACTCTTTCTTTGAAGCTTTCTTT
.,TRBJ1-3,.,TRBV11-2,CASSWWDRGGNTIYF,TGTGCCAGCAGCTGGTGGGACCGTGGCGGAAACACCATATATTTT
.,TRBJ2-5,TRBD2,TRBV11-2,CASSGAGLALIGETQYF,TGTGCCAGCAGCGGAGCGGGACTAGCGCTCATAGGAGAGACCCAGTACTTC
medium-sized,TRBJ1-2,.,TRBV25-1,CASSDLDRLNYGYTF,TGTGCCAGCAGTGATCTGGACAGACTTAACTATGGCTACACCTTC
.,TRBJ1-2,.,TRBV19,CASAEKGEPYLGYTF,TGTGCCAGTGCTGAAAAGGGGGAGCCCTATCTAGGCTACACCTTC
.,TRBJ1-2,.,TRBV30,CACPGDGYTF,TGTGCCTGTCCGGGGGACGGCTACACCTTC
.,TRBJ2-3,TRBD2,TRBV25-1,CASSEDQRGFSWNTQYF,TGTGCCAGCAGTGAAGACCAGCGGGGTTTTAGTTGGAATACGCAGTATTTT
.,TRBJ2-4,.,TRBV7-2,CASRQFHRGPENIQYF,TGTGCCAGCAGACAATTCCACCGGGGTCCTGAAAACATTCAGTACTTC
.,TRBJ2-3,.,TRBV7-9,CASSSRFSQYF,TGTGCCAGCAGCTCGAGGTTTTCGCAGTATTTT
.,TRBJ2-2,TRBD2,TRBV9,CASSVGGGAPGELFF,TGTGCCAGCAGCGTAGGCGGGGGGGCCCCCGGGGAGCTGTTTTTT
.,TRBJ1-4,TRBD1,TRBV9,CASSAGQIVNEKLFF,TGTGCCAGCAGCGCGGGACAGATCGTCAATGAAAAACTGTTTTTT
.,TRBJ2-7,.,TRBV13,CASSLPDLSYEQYF,TGTGCCAGCAGCTTACCCGACTTGTCCTACGAGCAGTACTTC
.,TRBJ2-7,TRBD2,TRBV29-1,CSVEGTRTSTYEQYF,TGCAGCGTTGAAGGGACTAGGACGTCTACCTACGAGCAGTACTTC
.,TRBJ2-2,.,TRBV27,CASGPQDSANTGELFF,TGTGCCAGCGGACCCCAGGACAGCGCGAACACCGGGGAGCTGTTTTTT
once,TRBJ2-5,TRBD2,TRBV7-9,CASSPGLAEYQETQYF,TGTGCCAGCAGCCCTGGACTAGCCGAGTACCAAGAGACCCAGTACTTC
.,TRBJ2-5,TRBD2,TRBV11-1,CASSLSAGEQETQYF,TGTGCCAGCAGCTTAAGCGCGGGGGAACAAGAGACCCAGTACTTC
.,TRBJ2-5,TRBD1,TRBV4-1,CASSQGRGLNQETQYF,TGCGCCAGCAGCCAAGGCAGGGGGCTAAACCAAGAGACCCAGTACTTC
.,TRBJ1-5,.,TRBV19,CATSGVISNQPQHF,TGTGCCACCTCAGGGGTAATAAGCAATCAGCCCCAGCATTTT
.,TRBJ2-5,TRBD1,TRBV11-2,CASSQMTGQGETQYF,TGTGCCAGCAGCCAGATGACAGGGCAGGGAGAGACCCAGTACTTC
once,TRBJ2-1,.,TRBV4-2,CASSQDLPSSYNEQFF,TGTGCCAGCAGCCAAGATCTACCGAGCTCCTACAATGAGCAGTTCTTC
once,TRBJ1-2,.,TRBV7-9,CASSLWGSNNYGYTF,TGTGCCAGCAGCTTATGGGGGTCAAATAACTATGGCTACACCTTC
few,TRBJ2-2,.,TRBV6-5,CASRPRVTGELFF,TGTGCCAGCAGACCGCGCGTCACCGGGGAGCTGTTTTTT
once,TRBJ1-1,.,TRBV5-4,CASSSGFQFEAFF,TGTGCCAGCAGTTCGGGGTTCCAGTTTGAAGCTTTCTTT
few,TRBJ1-2,.,TRBV7-2,CASSPGQLYGYTF,TGTGCCAGCAGCCCCGGACAGCTCTATGGCTACACCTTC
.,TRBJ2-1,.,TRBV5-6,CASSLGQHEQFF,TGTGCCAGCAGCTTAGGACAGCATGAGCAGTTCTTC
.,TRBJ2-1,TRBD1,TRBV7-6,CASGGQGALEQFF,TGTGCCAGCGGCGGACAGGGGGCGCTCGAGCAGTTCTTC
.,TRBJ1-2,TRBD1,TRBV6-6,CASSYSVTGEDGYTF,TGTGCCAGCAGTTACTCAGTTACAGGGGAGGATGGCTACACCTTC
.,TRBJ2-2,.,TRBV9,CASSVGGTGELFF,TGTGCCAGCAGCGTAGGAGGAACCGGGGAGCTGTTTTTT
.,TRBJ2-1,TRBD2,TRBV11-2,CASSYRGLAGDPANEQFF,TGTGCCAGCAGCTACCGGGGACTAGCGGGGGATCCCGCGAATGAGCAGTTCTTC
.,TRBJ1-1,TRBD1,TRBV27,CASSLTGGASITEAFF,TGTGCCAGCAGTCTGACAGGGGGTGCAAGTATCACTGAAGCTTTCTTT
once,TRBJ1-5,.,TRBV27,CASSLRRDGNQPQHF,TGTGCCAGCAGTCTTAGACGAGATGGCAATCAGCCCCAGCATTTT
.,TRBJ1-2,.,TRBV13,CASSSLQGDYYGYTF,TGTGCCAGCAGCTCCCTTCAAGGGGACTACTATGGCTACACCTTC
few,TRBJ2-7,.,TRBV28,CASSFNEQYF,TGTGCCAGCAGTTTTAACGAGCAGTACTTC
few,TRBJ2-3,.,TRBV10-3,CAISDDTDTQYF,TGTGCCATCAGTGACGACACAGATACGCAGTATTTT
.,TRBJ2-3,.,TRBV5-1,CASSLAESTDTQYF,TGCGCCAGCAGCTTGGCGGAAAGTACAGATACGCAGTATTTT
.,TRBJ2-1,TRBD1,TRBV27,CASREPGTGGNEQFF,TGTGCCAGCAGGGAACCCGGGACAGGGGGCAATGAGCAGTTCTTC
.,TRBJ2-1,TRBD2,TRBV7-9,CASSLATSGDGNEQFF,TGTGCCAGCAGCTTAGCGACTAGCGGGGACGGGAATGAGCAGTTCTTC
.,TRBJ2-7,.,TRBV15,CATSRGQAYYEQYF,TGTGCCACCAGCAGAGGACAGGCTTATTACGAGCAGTACTTC
few,TRBJ1-1,.,TRBV13,CASSLVGATEAFF,TGTGCCAGCAGCTTAGTGGGGGCCACTGAAGCTTTCTTT
.,TRBJ1-2,TRBD1,TRBV4-3,CASSLRTGAVNYGYTF,TGCGCCAGCAGCCTTAGGACAGGGGCCGTTAACTATGGCTACACCTTC
.,TRBJ2-7,TRBD2,TRBV9,CASSVGGGAGYEQYF,TGTGCCAGCAGCGTAGGCGGGGGGGCCGGTTACGAGCAGTACTTC
few,TRBJ2-7,.,TRBV29-1,CSVRRGGEPYEQYF,TGCAGCGTCCGACGCGGGGGCGAACCTTACGAGCAGTACTTC
.,TRBJ2-1,TRBD2,TRBV15,CATSRDRLAGGNNEQFF,TGTGCCACCAGCAGAGATCGACTAGCGGGGGGGAACAATGAGCAGTTCTTC
.,TRBJ1-1,.,TRBV29-1,CSARYREVEAFF,TGCAGCGCACGGTACCGGGAAGTTGAAGCTTTCTTT
.,TRBJ2-3,TRBD1,TRBV30,CAWSAQGDTQYF,TGTGCCTGGAGTGCACAGGGGGATACGCAGTATTTT
.,TRBJ2-1,TRBD1,TRBV27,CASSFATGKSSYNEQFF,TGTGCCAGCAGTTTCGCGACAGGGAAAAGCTCCTACAATGAGCAGTTCTTC
.,TRBJ1-1,.,TRBV27,CASKTGYTEAFF,TGTGCCAGTAAAACAGGGTACACTGAAGCTTTCTTT
.,TRBJ1-2,.,TRBV25-1,CASSDGGRYGYTF,TGTGCCAGCAGTGATGGAGGTAGATATGGCTACACCTTC
.,TRBJ1-1,.,TRBV28,CASSPILGGTEAFF,TGTGCCAGCAGTCCCATCCTAGGCGGGACTGAAGCTTTCTTT
.,TRBJ1-6,TRBD1,TRBV7-9,CASSIWTGGYDSPLHF,TGTGCCAGCAGCATATGGACAGGGGGCTATGATTCACCCCTCCACTTT
.,TRBJ1-2,.,TRBV11-2,CASSLASVLDGYTF,TGTGCCAGCAGCTTAGCGTCGGTTTTGGATGGCTACACCTTC
.,TRBJ2-2,TRBD2,TRBV9,CASSHTSGASGTGELFF,TGTGCCAGCAGCCATACTAGCGGGGCCTCCGGCACCGGGGAGCTGTTTTTT